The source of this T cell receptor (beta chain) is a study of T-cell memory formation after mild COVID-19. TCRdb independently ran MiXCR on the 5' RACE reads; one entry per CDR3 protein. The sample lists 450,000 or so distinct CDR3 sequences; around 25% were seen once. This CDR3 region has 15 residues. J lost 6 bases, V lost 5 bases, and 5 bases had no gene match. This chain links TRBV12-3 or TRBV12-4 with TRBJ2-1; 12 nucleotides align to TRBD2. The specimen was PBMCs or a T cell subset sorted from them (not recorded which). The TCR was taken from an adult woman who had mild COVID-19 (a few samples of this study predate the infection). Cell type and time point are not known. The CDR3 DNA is TGTGCCAGCAGTCCCGAACTAGCGGGGGGCAATGAGCAGTTCTTC. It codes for CASSPELAGGNEQFF.